These T cell receptor beta chains were read from a single sample in a study of T-cell reconstitution after alpha-beta-depleted transplantation in children. One entry per CDR3 protein results from TCRdb running MiXCR on the PCR reads. The table records 150,000 to 250,000 distinct CDR3 sequences, about 14% of them present only once. The sequencing here drew on PBMCs from the stem cell graft donor, taken from the stem cell graft. The receptor source for this set is a human donor who donated a stem cell graft to a child with acute lymphoblastic leukemia. Each CDR3 is given with its conserved first and last residue. D genes are given only for firm matches. Clone size is stated in some rows and not others, as once, few, many or a class when expanded.

V gene: TRBV5-5
clone size: .
D gene: .
J gene: TRBJ2-3
CDR3 DNA: TGTGCCAGCAGCTCGACTAGTAACACAGATACGCAGTATTTT
CDR3 protein: CASSSTSNTDTQYF

V gene: TRBV5-1
clone size: many
D gene: .
J gene: TRBJ2-2
CDR3 DNA: TGCGCCAGCAGCAGGGACATGCCCACCGGGGAGCTGTTTTTT
CDR3 protein: CASSRDMPTGELFF

V gene: TRBV5-6
clone size: many
D gene: TRBD1
J gene: TRBJ2-3
CDR3 DNA: TGTGCCAGCAGCTTGGACAGGGGAAATACGCAGTATTTT
CDR3 protein: CASSLDRGNTQYF

V gene: TRBV5-1
clone size: many
D gene: .
J gene: TRBJ2-1
CDR3 DNA: TGCGCCAGCAGCTTGGCTCGATCCAATGAGCAGTTCTTC
CDR3 protein: CASSLARSNEQFF

V gene: TRBV12-3/TRBV12-4
clone size: few
D gene: .
J gene: TRBJ1-2
CDR3 DNA: TGTGCCAGCTTTCAGGGGCGGAACTACACCTTC
CDR3 protein: CASFQGRNYTF

V gene: TRBV5-1
clone size: many
D gene: .
J gene: TRBJ1-1
CDR3 DNA: TGCGCCAGCAGCTTGGCTGGCAGGGCTGAAGCTTTCTTT
CDR3 protein: CASSLAGRAEAFF

V gene: TRBV12-3/TRBV12-4
clone size: few
D gene: .
J gene: TRBJ2-6
CDR3 DNA: TGTGCCAGCAGTAAGGTCTCCGGGGCCAACGTCCTGACTTTC
CDR3 protein: CASSKVSGANVLTF

V gene: TRBV27
clone size: few
D gene: .
J gene: TRBJ2-1
CDR3 DNA: TGTGCCAGCAGCTCAAATAAATTAGATGAGCAGTTCTTC
CDR3 protein: CASSSNKLDEQFF

V gene: TRBV12-3/TRBV12-4
clone size: many
D gene: .
J gene: TRBJ2-7
CDR3 DNA: TGTGCCAGCAGTTTAGAGACTACATCCTACGAGCAGTACTTC
CDR3 protein: CASSLETTSYEQYF

V gene: TRBV18
clone size: few
D gene: .
J gene: TRBJ2-2
CDR3 DNA: TGTGCCACCTATGAAGGTCTAACTAACACCGGGGAGCTGTTTTTT
CDR3 protein: CATYEGLTNTGELFF

V gene: TRBV2
clone size: .
D gene: .
J gene: TRBJ2-1
CDR3 DNA: TGTACCAGCAGTGAAGGGCGGGAGCAGTTCTTC
CDR3 protein: CTSSEGREQFF

V gene: TRBV3-1
clone size: few
D gene: TRBD2
J gene: TRBJ2-7
CDR3 DNA: TGTGCCAGCAGCCAAGATCGTAGGACTAGCGGCGAGCAGTACTTC
CDR3 protein: CASSQDRRTSGEQYF

V gene: TRBV20-1
clone size: .
D gene: TRBD1
J gene: TRBJ2-7
CDR3 DNA: TGCAGTGCTGTACAGGGGGCCTACGAGCAGTACTTC
CDR3 protein: CSAVQGAYEQYF

V gene: TRBV25-1
clone size: many
D gene: TRBD1
J gene: TRBJ1-2
CDR3 DNA: TGTGCCAGCAGTGAGGGGAACAGGGGATCTTATGGCTACACCTTC
CDR3 protein: CASSEGNRGSYGYTF

V gene: TRBV5-4
clone size: few
D gene: .
J gene: TRBJ2-5
CDR3 DNA: TGTGCCAGCAGTTTGGCCGGGACACTAGTAGGAGAGACCCAGTACTTC
CDR3 protein: CASSLAGTLVGETQYF

V gene: TRBV7-6
clone size: many
D gene: .
J gene: TRBJ1-5
CDR3 DNA: TGTGCCAGCAGCTTAACGTCAGGGAATCAGCCCCAGCATTTT
CDR3 protein: CASSLTSGNQPQHF

V gene: TRBV5-1
clone size: many
D gene: .
J gene: TRBJ2-3
CDR3 DNA: TGCGCCAGCAGCTTCCAGACTAGCACAGATACGCAGTATTTT
CDR3 protein: CASSFQTSTDTQYF

V gene: TRBV11-3
clone size: many
D gene: .
J gene: TRBJ2-1
CDR3 DNA: TGTGCCAGCAGCTCGAGGGACCTTAGCTCCTACAATGAGCAGTTCTTC
CDR3 protein: CASSSRDLSSYNEQFF

V gene: TRBV27
clone size: many
D gene: TRBD1
J gene: TRBJ2-7
CDR3 DNA: TGTGCCAGCAGTTTTAATTGGGGGACAGGGGTTACCGAGCAGTACTTC
CDR3 protein: CASSFNWGTGVTEQYF

V gene: TRBV20-1
clone size: few
D gene: .
J gene: TRBJ2-6
CDR3 DNA: TGCAGTGCTAGAGATAAGGGGACTGGGGCCAACGTCCTGACTTTC
CDR3 protein: CSARDKGTGANVLTF

V gene: TRBV7-9
clone size: many
D gene: .
J gene: TRBJ2-7
CDR3 DNA: TGTGCCAGCGGGCCCCAGCACTACGAGCAGTACTTC
CDR3 protein: CASGPQHYEQYF

V gene: TRBV5-1
clone size: .
D gene: .
J gene: TRBJ2-7
CDR3 DNA: TGCGCCAGCAGCTTAAGGCTAGCGTCCTCCTACGAGCAGTACTTC
CDR3 protein: CASSLRLASSYEQYF

V gene: TRBV5-6
clone size: few
D gene: .
J gene: TRBJ2-7
CDR3 DNA: TGTGCCAGCAGCAAAAACCCGGGACACTCTTCCTACGAGCAGTACTTC
CDR3 protein: CASSKNPGHSSYEQYF

V gene: TRBV12-3/TRBV12-4
clone size: .
D gene: .
J gene: TRBJ1-2
CDR3 DNA: TGTGCCAGCAGTGCAAACAGCTATGGCTACACCTTC
CDR3 protein: CASSANSYGYTF

V gene: TRBV11-2
clone size: many
D gene: .
J gene: TRBJ1-2
CDR3 DNA: TGTGCCAGCAGCCCCCCCGGGTCAGGGGCCGCGAACTATGGCTACACCTTC
CDR3 protein: CASSPPGSGAANYGYTF

V gene: TRBV29-1
clone size: .
D gene: .
J gene: TRBJ1-1
CDR3 DNA: TGCAGCGTTGAGGGGGCTGAAGCTTTCTTT
CDR3 protein: CSVEGAEAFF

V gene: TRBV5-1
clone size: many
D gene: TRBD1
J gene: TRBJ2-3
CDR3 DNA: TGCGCCAGCAGCTTTACCGGGACAGACTTCGATACGCAGTATTTT
CDR3 protein: CASSFTGTDFDTQYF

V gene: TRBV5-1
clone size: many
D gene: .
J gene: TRBJ2-1
CDR3 DNA: TGCGCCAGCAGCCCCCCCGATGGAGATGAGCAGTTCTTC
CDR3 protein: CASSPPDGDEQFF

V gene: TRBV4-2
clone size: many
D gene: TRBD2
J gene: TRBJ2-7
CDR3 DNA: TGTGCCAGCAGCCCCGGACTAGCGGGAGGCGAGCAGTACTTC
CDR3 protein: CASSPGLAGGEQYF

V gene: TRBV6-1
clone size: many
D gene: .
J gene: TRBJ2-7
CDR3 DNA: TGTGCCAGCGGGGAATTCACCTACGAGCAGTACTTC
CDR3 protein: CASGEFTYEQYF

V gene: TRBV7-2
clone size: many
D gene: TRBD1
J gene: TRBJ1-4
CDR3 DNA: TGTGCCAGCAGCTTGTTACAGGGGGGAGGTGAAAAACTGTTTTTT
CDR3 protein: CASSLLQGGGEKLFF

V gene: TRBV12-3/TRBV12-4
clone size: .
D gene: .
J gene: TRBJ1-5
CDR3 DNA: TGTGCCAGCAGCCCGGATGGGAGAGATCAGCCCCAGCATTTT
CDR3 protein: CASSPDGRDQPQHF

V gene: TRBV7-9
clone size: many
D gene: TRBD2
J gene: TRBJ2-7
CDR3 DNA: TGTGCCAGCAGCTTAGAAGCTAGCGGACCCTACGAGCAGTACTTC
CDR3 protein: CASSLEASGPYEQYF

V gene: TRBV12-3/TRBV12-4
clone size: many
D gene: .
J gene: TRBJ2-1
CDR3 DNA: TGTGCCAGCAGGTCCGACAGGAGGAGGGCCAATGAGCAGTTCTTC
CDR3 protein: CASRSDRRRANEQFF

V gene: TRBV21-1
clone size: .
D gene: .
J gene: TRBJ1-5
CDR3 DNA: TGTGCCAGCACCCCGGGACAGTCCAATCAGCCCCAGCATTTT
CDR3 protein: CASTPGQSNQPQHF

V gene: TRBV5-1
clone size: many
D gene: .
J gene: TRBJ2-1
CDR3 DNA: TGCGCCAGCAGCTCCCTCCGGGCGGTTCTGGATGAGCAGTTCTTC
CDR3 protein: CASSSLRAVLDEQFF

V gene: TRBV11-2
clone size: many
D gene: .
J gene: TRBJ2-7
CDR3 DNA: TGTGCCAGCAGCCCACGGGCCGTTGAGGGCTACGAGCAGTACTTC
CDR3 protein: CASSPRAVEGYEQYF

V gene: TRBV7-9
clone size: many
D gene: TRBD2
J gene: TRBJ2-1
CDR3 DNA: TGTGCCAGCAGCCGACTAGCGGGTTCAAATGAGCAGTTCTTC
CDR3 protein: CASSRLAGSNEQFF

V gene: TRBV5-1
clone size: many
D gene: .
J gene: TRBJ2-3
CDR3 DNA: TGCGCCAGCTCCCGACAGCAGCCAGATACGCAGTATTTT
CDR3 protein: CASSRQQPDTQYF

V gene: TRBV29-1
clone size: many
D gene: TRBD1
J gene: TRBJ1-2
CDR3 DNA: TGCAGCGTTGAAGGCAAGGACAGGGGTAACTATGGCTACACCTTC
CDR3 protein: CSVEGKDRGNYGYTF

V gene: TRBV15
clone size: many
D gene: .
J gene: TRBJ1-5
CDR3 DNA: TGTGCCACCAGCAGAGATCGGGGGGTCGGACAGCCCCAGCATTTT
CDR3 protein: CATSRDRGVGQPQHF

V gene: TRBV7-2
clone size: .
D gene: .
J gene: TRBJ1-1
CDR3 DNA: TGTGCCAGCAGCCAGACTGGGCGGGCTGAAGCTTTCTTT
CDR3 protein: CASSQTGRAEAFF

V gene: TRBV5-6
clone size: many
D gene: .
J gene: TRBJ2-7
CDR3 DNA: TGTGCCAGCAGCATGGAATCGAGGTTGACGCCCCACGAGCAGTACTTC
CDR3 protein: CASSMESRLTPHEQYF

V gene: TRBV30
clone size: .
D gene: TRBD1
J gene: TRBJ2-1
CDR3 DNA: TGTGCCTGGAGGGGGACAGGGGCGGGCCACGGGGATGAGCAGTTCTTC
CDR3 protein: CAWRGTGAGHGDEQFF

V gene: TRBV6-5
clone size: many
D gene: .
J gene: TRBJ2-7
CDR3 DNA: TGTGCCAGCAGGGTAACAGGGTCCATCCACGAGCAGTACTTC
CDR3 protein: CASRVTGSIHEQYF

V gene: TRBV11-1
clone size: few
D gene: .
J gene: TRBJ2-5
CDR3 DNA: TGTGCCAGCAGCCATCGGATAACCGAAGAGACCCAGTACTTC
CDR3 protein: CASSHRITEETQYF

V gene: TRBV29-1
clone size: .
D gene: TRBD1
J gene: TRBJ2-1
CDR3 DNA: TGCAGCGTTGGAGGGACAGGTGGCCGCTCCTACAATGAGCAGTTCTTC
CDR3 protein: CSVGGTGGRSYNEQFF

V gene: TRBV27
clone size: many
D gene: .
J gene: TRBJ1-5
CDR3 DNA: TGTGCCAGCAGTCCCCGTAGTAGGGTTCGGGATCAGCCCCAGCATTTT
CDR3 protein: CASSPRSRVRDQPQHF

V gene: TRBV7-9
clone size: many
D gene: TRBD1
J gene: TRBJ1-2
CDR3 DNA: TGTGCCAGCAGCTCGGGACAGCAAAACTATGGCTACACCTTC
CDR3 protein: CASSSGQQNYGYTF